Each of the 30 T cell receptor beta chains below was sequenced from the same sample in a study of OX40 agonist ivuxolimab in advanced cancers. Assay: immunoSEQ multiplex PCR; the TCRdb copy retains only in-frame clones and omits some. Of 60,000 to 65,000 clones in the sample, 80% to 90% were seen once. Material: CD4+ or CD8+ T cells sorted from blood, obtained in a trial of the OX40 agonist ivuxolimab. These receptors were obtained from an adult with an advanced solid tumor such as melanoma, head and neck, liver or kidney cancer.

The chain combines TRBV5-1 with TRBJ1-2; a possible D gene is TRBD1 (6 bases). The length of the CDR3 is 14 residues. Germline V gene data show CDR1 as SGHRS and CDR2 as YFSETQ. The ends were cut back, 0 bases at V and 4 bases at J, with 10 bases in the middle. This CDR3 is CASSLERTVYGYTF. CDR3 coding DNA: TGCGCCAGCAGCTTGGAGCGGACAGTCTATGGCTACACCTTC.

The chain joins TRBV10-2 to TRBJ2-3; 7 bases are a match to TRBD2. Germline V gives CDR1 WSHSY, CDR2 SAAADI. The CDR3 is 15 amino acids. Unmatched junction bases numbered 7, after V lost 3 bases and J lost 4 bases. CDR3 coding DNA: TGCGCCAGCAGTGAAAACGTCGCGGGAGCAGATACGCAGTATTTT. This codes for CASSENVAGADTQYF.

V and J are TRBV6-5 and TRBJ2-6; possibly TRBD1 or TRBD2 for D (5 bases each). Trimming stripped 6 bases from V and 0 bases from J, with 9 bases between. Germline CDR1 and CDR2: MNHEY and SVGAGI. There are 15 residues in the CDR3. Written as DNA, the CDR3 is TGTGCCAGCAGATACGGGACCTCTGGGGCCAACGTCCTGACTTTC. This translates into CASRYGTSGANVLTF.

The V gene is TRBV11-3, the J gene TRBJ2-7, with 7 bases identical to TRBD1. The ends lost 5 bases at V and 0 bases at J; junction bases unmatched: 4. Germline CDR1 SGHNT, CDR2 YENEEA. The CDR3 is 14 amino acids. The CDR3 DNA follows: TGTGCCAGCAGCCGGGGACAGAGCTCCTACGAGCAGTACGTC. Protein: CASSRGQSSYEQYV.

The J gene is TRBJ2-3, the V gene TRBV11-2, with 10 bases fitting TRBD1. J was trimmed by 3 bases and V by 4 bases; bases with no gene match: 1. This CDR3 is built from 14 residues. Looked up from germline, CDR1 is SGHAT and CDR2 is FQNNGV. CDR3 region: CASSSDRGTDTQYF. DNA of the CDR3: TGTGCCAGCAGCTCGGACAGGGGGACAGATACGCAGTATTTT.

This chain connects TRBV11-2 to TRBJ1-1; no reliable D call. The V and J ends lost 5 bases and 4 bases respectively, with 11 bases between them. The CDR3 runs to 13 residues. Germline CDR1 and CDR2: SGHAT and FQNNGV. CDR3 coding DNA: TGTGCCAGCAGCGTAGTTACGGGCACTGAAGCTTTCTTT. It is translated as CASSVVTGTEAFF.

The chain recombines TRBV5-6 with TRBJ2-4; TRBD2 agrees at 11 bases. Per the germline V gene, CDR1 is SGHDT and CDR2 is YYEEEE. The CDR3 is 15 amino acids. With V trimmed by 4 bases and J by 10 bases, 10 bases remained unmatched. CDR3 amino acids: CASSASTSGIGIQYF. The CDR3 coding sequence is TGTGCCAGCAGCGCGTCGACTAGCGGGATAGGAATTCAGTACTTC. Together with reference TRBV5-6 and TRBJ2-4, the CDR3 gives the full variable domain: DAGVTQSPTHLIKTRGQQVTLRCSPKSGHDTVSWYQQALGQGPQFIFQYYEEEERQRGNFPDRFSGHQFPNYSSELNVNALLLGDSALYLCASSASTSGIGIQYFGAGTRLSVL.

The chain uses TRBV5-5 and TRBJ2-7, with D perhaps matching TRBD2 (6 bases). Germline-derived CDR1 and CDR2 are SGHKS and YYEKEE (reference sequence). Trimming shortened V by 2 bases and J by 2 bases, and 23 bases separated the two germline ends. The CDR3 loop spans 18 amino acids. CDR3 DNA sequence: TGTGCCAGCAGCTTAAGATGGAGGGGTCCCCTACCCACCTACGAGCAGTACGTC. Translation: CASSLRWRGPLPTYEQYV.

This chain connects TRBV7-8 to TRBJ1-4, with TRBD1 identical over 7 bases. The length of the CDR3 is 17 residues. V trimming: 1 base; J trimming: 1 base; junction bases outside the gene matches: 6. Germline V gives CDR1 SGHVS, CDR2 FQNEAQ. Here the CDR3 reads CASSLVAGGGTNEKLFF. CDR3 DNA sequence: TGTGCCAGCAGCTTAGTGGCAGGGGGTGGAACTAATGAAAAACTGTTTTTT.

By sample fraction, this clone is medium-sized. The CDR3: CAGTGTGGSGELFF. CDR3 in DNA: TGTGCCGGTACCGGGACAGGGGGTTCCGGGGAGCTGTTTTTT. The V gene is TRBV2, the J gene TRBJ2-2, with TRBD1 matching 11 bases. With V trimmed by 11 bases and J by 6 bases, 8 bases remained unmatched. CDR1 and CDR2 (germline): SNHLY, FYNNEI. The CDR3 is made up of 14 amino acids. Drawing the rest from reference TRBV2 and TRBJ2-2, the complete variable domain is EPEVTQTPSHQVTQMGQEVILRCVPISNHLYFYWYRQILGQKVEFLVSFYNNEISEKSEIFDDQFSVERPDGSNFTLKIRSTKLEDSAMYFCAGTGTGGSGELFFGEGSRLTVL.

The chain links TRBV7-7 to TRBJ2-7, with D perhaps TRBD1 or TRBD2 (5 bases each). The CDR3 loop spans 19 amino acids. CDR1 is SSHAT and CDR2 is FNYEAQ in the germline V gene (reference sequence). CDR3 residues: CASSFGAKERGSAYNEQYV. The DNA of the CDR3 is TGTGCTAGCAGCTTCGGGGCAAAGGAAAGGGGATCAGCATATAACGAGCAGTACGTC.

This clone was counted between two and nine times. The rearrangement joins TRBV5-4 to TRBJ2-1; tentative D call: TRBD1 (6 bases). CDR3 size: 15 residues. Germline V gene sequence: CDR1 SGHNT, CDR2 YYREEE (reference sequence). V was clipped by 4 bases and J by 4 bases, with 15 bases between them. The CDR3 DNA sequence: TGTGCCAGCAGCCTCACGGCAGGGACATACAATGAGCAGTTCTTC. Translating it yields CASSLTAGTYNEQFF.

V usage is TRBV7-8 and J usage is TRBJ2-1; D tentatively fits TRBD1 or TRBD2 (5 bases each). The CDR3 runs 15 residues. Trimming stripped 5 bases from V and 5 bases from J, with 16 bases between. Germline V gene sequence: CDR1 SGHVS, CDR2 FQNEAQ. The CDR3 coding sequence is TGTGCCAGCAGCGTTTCCGGGACCCCTGACAATGAGCAGTTCTTC. This gives the protein CASSVSGTPDNEQFF. Full variable domain (outside the CDR3, taken from reference TRBV7-8 and TRBJ2-1): GAGVSQSPRYKVAKRGQDVALRCDPISGHVSLFWYQQALGQGPEFLTYFQNEAQLDKSGLPSDRFFAERPEGSVSTLKIQRTQQEDSAVYLCASSVSGTPDNEQFFGPGTRLTVL.

In its sample, this clone was seen a few times. Other nucleotide sequences in the sample specify the same CDR3. The chain combines TRBV5-1 with TRBJ1-1; D perhaps matches TRBD1 (5 bases). From germline, CDR1 is SGHRS and CDR2 YFSETQ. The CDR3 extends over 14 amino acids. V dropped 4 bases and J dropped 1 base, with 11 bases sitting between them. The CDR3 sequence: CASSLQVGNTEAFF. In DNA, the CDR3 is TGCGCCAGCAGCCTACAGGTAGGGAACACTGAAGCTTTCTTT.

This clone was counted a single time. Other DNA variants within this sample encode the same CDR3. The chain uses TRBV30 and TRBJ2-3, with a tentative D call TRBD2 (6 bases). Germline values: CDR1 GTSNPN, CDR2 SVGIG (reference sequence). CDR3 size: 15 residues. The germline V and J ends were trimmed by 0 bases and 2 bases, with 12 bases remaining between them. The CDR3 region has the DNA TGTGCCTGGAGTGTACAGGCGGGATACACAGATACGCAGTATTTT. It codes for CAWSVQAGYTDTQYF.

This clone has only one observation. This chain links TRBV7-8 with TRBJ2-1, with 10 bases fitting TRBD1. The CDR3 is made up of 18 amino acids. V trimming: 7 bases; J trimming: 5 bases; junction bases outside the gene matches: 17. Germline V gene data show CDR1 as SGHVS and CDR2 as FQNEAQ. The CDR3 protein is CASTSGTGAAGSHNEQFF. CDR3 coding DNA: TGTGCCAGCACCTCCGGGACAGGGGCAGCGGGATCTCACAATGAGCAGTTCTTC.

This sequence joins TRBV2 and TRBJ2-3; D is perhaps TRBD1 or TRBD2 (5 bases each). This CDR3 is 13 amino acids long. Trimming shortened V by 3 bases and J by 4 bases, and 8 bases separated the two germline ends. Germline lookup yields CDR1 SNHLY and CDR2 FYNNEI. The CDR3 coding sequence is TGTGCCAGCAGTGACCAGGGACCAGATACGCAGTATTTT. Its translation: CASSDQGPDTQYF.

This rearrangement joins TRBV4-2 to TRBJ2-7; D not certain. The CDR3 sequence is 11 residues long. Germline CDR1 and CDR2: LGHNA and YNFKEQ. Between the trimmed V and J ends, which lost 3 bases and 5 bases, there was a span of 5 bases. CDR3 in amino acids: CASSHRHEQYF. The CDR3 nucleotides are TGTGCCAGCAGCCACCGACACGAGCAGTACTTC.

On this clone itself: The sample contains more than one DNA sequence encoding this CDR3. The chain links TRBV7-3 to TRBJ1-4; TRBD1 agrees at 9 bases. V was pared by 2 bases and J by 8 bases, with 0 bases of the junction left unmatched. This CDR3 contains 13 residues. The germline gives CDR1 SGHTA, CDR2 FQGTGA. CDR3 DNA: TGTGCCAGCAGCTTAGGACAGGGGGAAAAACTGTTTTTT. It translates to CASSLGQGEKLFF.

The chain couples TRBV7-8 to TRBJ1-1; D is possibly TRBD1 (6 bases). The CDR3 consists of 15 residues. Germline V lookup: CDR1 SGHVS, CDR2 FQNEAQ. Trimming removed 2 bases at V and 0 bases at J, with 10 bases between. The CDR3 DNA reads as TGTGCCAGCAGCTTAAGGACAGTCATGAACACTGAAGCTTTCTTT. This translates into CASSLRTVMNTEAFF.

This clone is a singleton in its sample. This chain links TRBV14 with TRBJ2-5; a possible D gene is TRBD2 (6 bases). The germline CDR1 and CDR2 sequences are SGHDN and FVKESK. This CDR3 has 14 amino acids. Trimming cost V 4 bases and J 5 bases, with 14 bases left between them. The CDR3 DNA reads as TGTGCCAGCAGCCGAGCGGGCGGCGTGGAGACCCAGTACTTC. Protein sequence: CASSRAGGVETQYF.

J is TRBJ1-5 and V is TRBV9; a weak D match, TRBD1 (6 bases). The CDR3 runs 15 residues. Germline V CDR1 and CDR2: SGDLS, YYNGEE. Trimming stripped 5 bases from V and 3 bases from J, with 15 bases between. The CDR3 is CASSKGGPSNQPQHF. The CDR3 region has the DNA TGTGCCAGCAGTAAAGGGGGACCCTCCAATCAGCCCCAGCATTTT.

The chain carries TRBV11-2 and TRBJ1-2; a weak D match, TRBD1 (6 bases). The V end lost 1 base, the J end lost 2 bases, and 8 bases lay between the germline ends. This CDR3 region has 14 residues. The germline CDR1 and CDR2 sequences are SGHAT and FQNNGV. Here the CDR3 reads CASSLGDKNYGYTF. CDR3 DNA: TGTGCCAGCAGCTTAGGGGACAAAAACTATGGCTACACCTTC.

The chain has TRBV27 and TRBJ2-7, with D tentatively TRBD2 (6 bases). There are 15 residues in the CDR3. Per germline, CDR1 MNHEY and CDR2 SMNVEV (reference sequence). Trimming pared 6 bases from V and 5 bases from J, leaving 20 bases between. CDR3 protein: CASSLTTSVTNEQYF. In nucleotides, the CDR3 is TGTGCCAGCAGCCTCACGACTAGTGTGACGAACGAGCAGTACTTC.

The rearrangement joins TRBV4-1 to TRBJ1-1; D remains ambiguous. This CDR3 region has 16 residues. Trimming shortened V by 1 base and J by 7 bases, and 19 bases separated the two germline ends. Germline loops: CDR1 MGHRA, CDR2 YSYEKL. DNA for the CDR3: TGCGCCAGCAGCCAAGCCGAGGTAGCCGACCGAAGTGAAGCTTTCTTT. Its translation is CASSQAEVADRSEAFF.

This clone has only one observation. This chain joins TRBV5-4 and TRBJ2-7; 10 nucleotides line up with TRBD2. Germline values: CDR1 SGHNT, CDR2 YYREEE (reference sequence). The CDR3 is 15 amino acids. The V segment lost 3 bases and the J segment 4 bases; nucleotides outside the gene matches: 7. CDR3 residues: CASSSSSGSFYEQYF. The DNA of the CDR3 is TGTGCCAGCAGCTCTTCTAGCGGGAGTTTTTACGAGCAGTACTTC.

The rearrangement joins TRBV10-3 to TRBJ2-7; 13 bases agree with TRBD2. Trimming took 0 bases from V and 10 from J; bases not matched to a gene: 9. Germline CDR1 and CDR2: ENHRY and SYGVKD. This CDR3 spans 16 amino acids. CDR3 nucleotides: TGTGCCATCAGTGAGTCGAGGGGACTAGCGGGATCTCTCCAGTACGTC. Protein product: CAISESRGLAGSLQYV.

This clone ranks as medium-sized (0.01 to 0.1%). The rearrangement uses TRBV7-2 and TRBJ1-3; 7 bases fit TRBD1. The CDR3 is 15 residues long. The junction had 8 bases not matched to a gene; V was cut back by 7 bases and J by 2 bases. Germline V lookup: CDR1 SGHTA, CDR2 FQGNSA. The CDR3 here is CASIGQTGTGNTIYF. CDR3 coding DNA: TGTGCCAGCATCGGACAGACAGGGACTGGAAACACCATATATTTT.

This clone was counted a few times. J is TRBJ2-1 and V is TRBV10-3, with D possibly TRBD2 on 6 matching bases. The germline V gene has CDR1 ENHRY and CDR2 SYGVKD. Trimming pared 0 bases from V and 7 bases from J, leaving 13 bases between. The CDR3 consists of 15 residues. CDR3 sequence reads: CAISESIGGSNEQFF. As DNA, the CDR3 is TGTGCCATCAGTGAGTCGATCGGGGGATCTAATGAGCAGTTCTTC.

The chain is built from TRBV10-2 and TRBJ2-2; possibly TRBD1 for D (5 bases). CDR1 WSHSY and CDR2 SAAADI come from the germline V gene. The CDR3 covers 12 residues. The V gene lost 7 bases and the J gene lost 6 bases, with 9 bases spanning the gap. The CDR3 spells CASNLGPGELFF. DNA for the CDR3: TGCGCCAGCAATTTGGGGCCCGGGGAGCTGTTTTTT.